These 23 T cell receptor beta chains were all obtained from the same sample, sequenced in a study of control samples from healthy donors and cancer patients. Some clones are missing from TCRdb's copy, which holds only in-frame ones; the method was immunoSEQ multiplex PCR. The top ten hold less than 7% of the sample, which has about 61,000 clones, 90% seen once. The source material was PBMCs. These receptors came from a man aged 55 to 70 with colorectal cancer.

A few counts support this clone. V is TRBV7-9 and J is TRBJ1-1, with D maybe TRBD1 (6 bases). There are 14 residues in the CDR3. Trimming stripped 5 bases from V and 5 bases from J, with 15 bases between. Germline CDR1 SEHNR, CDR2 FQNEAQ (reference sequence). DNA for the CDR3: TGTGCCAGCAGCCGGAAACAGGGAATAACTGAAGCTTTCTTT. Translated, it gives CASSRKQGITEAFF.

The chain uses TRBV7-2 and TRBJ2-3, with a tentative D call TRBD1 (6 bases). V lost 1 base, J lost 0 bases, and 11 bases lay in between. The CDR3 is 16 amino acids. CDR1 is SGHTA and CDR2 is FQGNSA in the germline V gene. Here the CDR3 DNA reads TGTGCCAGCAGCTTAGGAGGCAGGGGAAGCACAGATACGCAGTATTTT. Its protein is CASSLGGRGSTDTQYF.

This chain links TRBV12-3 or TRBV12-4 with TRBJ1-1; TRBD1 is a possible D gene (5 bases). V lost 6 bases and J lost 9, with 11 bases in between. The CDR3 has 11 residues. The CDR3 reads CASSPGSQAFF. The DNA of the CDR3 is TGTGCCAGCAGCCCAGGGTCCCAAGCTTTCTTT.

The chain joins TRBV5-1 to TRBJ2-7; 7 nucleotides match TRBD1. The length of the CDR3 is 13 residues. J gave up 6 bases and V 4 bases, and 7 bases lay outside the gene matches. Germline CDR1 SGHRS, CDR2 YFSETQ. The CDR3 coding sequence is TGCGCCAGCAGCCCGGGACAGTCGGGCGAGCAGTACTTC. It is translated as CASSPGQSGEQYF.

This sequence joins TRBV5-1 and TRBJ2-1, with TRBD2 matching 11 bases. The junction had 6 bases not matched to a gene; V was cut back by 5 bases and J by 5 bases. CDR3 length: 15 residues. Germline CDR1 is SGHRS and CDR2 is YFSETQ. CDR3 protein: CASRLLAGDHNEQFF. The CDR3 DNA sequence: TGCGCCAGCAGATTACTAGCGGGGGACCACAATGAGCAGTTCTTC.

The rearrangement uses TRBV7-9 and TRBJ2-2; no clear D. The CDR3 totals 14 residues. Germline lookup yields CDR1 SEHNR and CDR2 FQNEAQ (reference sequence). Between the trimmed V and J ends, which lost 6 bases and 10 bases, there was a span of 18 bases. CDR3: CASSLARPFVELFF. CDR3 nucleotide sequence: TGTGCCAGCAGTCTGGCAAGACCCTTTGTGGAGCTGTTTTTT.

The V call is TRBV19, the J call TRBJ2-7; 7 bases match TRBD1. With 4 bases clipped from V and 3 bases from J, the junction kept 9 bases outside the gene matches. The CDR3 runs to 15 residues. Germline CDR1 is LNHDA and CDR2 is SQIVND (reference sequence). The CDR3 region has the DNA TGTGCCAGTAGTACCGACAGGGTCCCCTTCTACGAGCAGTACTTC. Encoded protein: CASSTDRVPFYEQYF.

J is TRBJ2-2 and V is TRBV28; the D gene is possibly TRBD2 (6 bases). The CDR3 extends over 13 amino acids. V gave up 3 bases and J gave up 7 bases, with 9 bases separating them. From germline, CDR1 is MDHEN and CDR2 SYDVKM. CDR3 in amino acids: CASSFLRDGELFF. CDR3 coding DNA: TGTGCCAGCAGTTTTTTGCGGGACGGGGAGCTGTTTTTT.

As DNA, the CDR3 is TGTGCCAGCAGCTTCGGGGGCGGCACCGGGGAGCTGTTTTTT. Translated: CASSFGGGTGELFF. This chain uses TRBV5-5 with TRBJ2-2, with D perhaps TRBD1 or TRBD2 (6 bases each). The germline V gene encodes CDR1 SGHKS and CDR2 YYEKEE (reference sequence). V was trimmed by 2 bases and J by 4 bases, leaving 9 bases between them. CDR3 size: 14 residues.

V is TRBV6-5 and J is TRBJ1-5; no clear D. The CDR3 has 14 amino acids. Trimming removed 2 bases at V and 6 bases at J, with 11 bases between. Germline CDR1 is MNHEY and CDR2 is SVGAGI. This CDR3 is CASSYDRRVQPQHF. In DNA form, the CDR3 reads TGTGCCAGCAGTTACGATAGGAGGGTTCAGCCCCAGCATTTT.

The J gene is TRBJ1-6, the V gene TRBV11-3; D is perhaps TRBD1 (6 bases). V shed 1 base and J shed 7 bases, with 8 bases lying between them. CDR3 length: 14 amino acids. Germline V gene data show CDR1 as SGHNT and CDR2 as YENEEA. The CDR3 spells CASSLGTANSPLHF. CDR3 in DNA: TGTGCCAGCAGCTTAGGGACAGCGAATTCACCCCTCCACTTT.

The chain carries TRBV7-9 and TRBJ1-5; 7 bases line up with TRBD1. CDR1 and CDR2 (germline): SEHNR, FQNEAQ (reference sequence). The ends lost 3 bases at V and 3 bases at J; junction bases unmatched: 11. The CDR3 runs 17 residues. The DNA for the CDR3 is TGTGCCAGCAGCTTGATAGGTATGGGACAGAACAATCAGCCCCAGCATTTT. This translates into CASSLIGMGQNNQPQHF. The variable domain in full, completed from reference TRBV7-9 and TRBJ1-5, reads DTGVSQNPRHKITKRGQNVTFRCDPISEHNRLYWYRQTLGQGPEFLTYFQNEAQLEKSRLLSDRFSAERPKGSFSTLEIQRTEQGDSAMYLCASSLIGMGQNNQPQHFGDGTRLSIL.

The V and J genes are TRBV5-8 and TRBJ2-7; 7 bases line up with TRBD1. Germline CDR1 and CDR2: SGHTS and YDEGEE. The J segment lost 6 bases and the V segment lost 4 bases, leaving 13 bases of the junction unmatched. The CDR3 is 15 residues long. As DNA, the CDR3 is TGTGCCAGCAGCGAGCACACCAACAGGGGTGTCGAGCAGTACTTC. Translation gives CASSEHTNRGVEQYF.

V usage is TRBV19 and J usage is TRBJ2-3; possibly TRBD2 for D (6 bases). V lost 1 base to trimming and J lost 1 base, with 9 bases between them. CDR1 LNHDA and CDR2 SQIVND come from the germline V gene (reference sequence). This CDR3 has 15 residues. The CDR3 DNA reads as TGTGCCAGTAGTATAGGCGGGGTGGGCACAGATACGCAGTATTTT. It translates to CASSIGGVGTDTQYF.

The chain is built from TRBV24-1 and TRBJ2-1; 8 bases match TRBD2. J gave up 9 bases and V 4 bases, and 10 bases lay outside the gene matches. Per the germline V gene, CDR1 is KGHDR and CDR2 is SFDVKD. This CDR3 contains 15 residues. The CDR3 region has the DNA TGTGCCACCAGTGAAAGTCTAGCGGGTCGCGGTGAGCAGTTCTTC. As protein: CATSESLAGRGEQFF.

The rearrangement joins TRBV6-4 to TRBJ2-1; D is unclear. Trimming took off 6 bases at V and 6 bases at J, with 15 bases between the two ends. Germline-derived CDR1 and CDR2 are MRHNA and SNTAGT. CDR3 length equals 14 residues. This CDR3 is CASSPLRASNEQFF. CDR3 nucleotides: TGTGCCAGCAGCCCACTCCGGGCTAGCAATGAGCAGTTCTTC.

The chain couples TRBV6-5 to TRBJ1-1; possibly TRBD1 for D (5 bases). This CDR3 is built from 16 residues. V lost 3 bases and J 5 bases, leaving 19 bases between the germline ends. In germline, CDR1 is MNHEY, CDR2 SVGAGI. The CDR3 spells CASSYSAGTSRTEAFF. CDR3 in DNA: TGTGCCAGCAGTTATTCGGCAGGGACCTCGAGAACTGAAGCTTTCTTT.

The V and J genes are TRBV24-1 and TRBJ2-1; weak D call: TRBD1 (6 bases). Per the germline V gene, CDR1 is KGHDR and CDR2 is SFDVKD. V was pared by 4 bases and J by 4 bases, with 16 bases between. This CDR3 region has 16 residues. The CDR3 spells CATSDPGQRPYNEQFF. The CDR3 DNA is TGTGCCACCAGTGACCCCGGACAGAGACCTTACAATGAGCAGTTCTTC.

The chain carries TRBV11-2 and TRBJ1-3; no clear D gene. This CDR3 spans 12 amino acids. CDR1 and CDR2 from the germline V gene are SGHAT and FQNNGV. V was shortened by 1 base and J by 4 bases, with 2 bases between the two germline ends. The CDR3 loop reads CASSLVGNTIYF. For the CDR3, the DNA is TGTGCCAGCAGCTTAGTCGGAAACACCATATATTTT.

In its sample, this clone was seen a few times. The gene calls are TRBV9 and TRBJ2-5; the D is unclear. The V and J ends lost 3 bases and 2 bases respectively, with 8 bases between them. Germline V CDR1 and CDR2: SGDLS, YYNGEE. The CDR3 loop spans 13 amino acids. The CDR3 DNA is TGTGCCAGCAGCGGCGGCAGACAAGAGACCCAGTACTTC. It yields the protein CASSGGRQETQYF. The full variable domain, its missing parts supplied by reference TRBV9 and TRBJ2-5, is DSGVTQTPKHLITATGQRVTLRCSPRSGDLSVYWYQQSLDQGLQFLIQYYNGEERAKGNILERFSAQQFPDLHSELNLSSLELGDSALYFCASSGGRQETQYFGPGTRLLVL.

This chain joins TRBV16 and TRBJ2-1; D might be TRBD2 (5 bases). Germline loops: CDR1 KGHSY, CDR2 FQNENV. The CDR3 runs 17 residues. V was clipped by 1 base and J by 3 bases, with 16 bases between them. The CDR3 DNA is TGTGCCAGCAGCCAATTACAACAGCGGATCTACTACAATGAGCAGTTCTTC. This sequence encodes CASSQLQQRIYYNEQFF.

The chain links TRBV5-1 to TRBJ1-2; TRBD1 matches 10 bases. The CDR3 loop spans 15 amino acids. In germline, CDR1 is SGHRS, CDR2 YFSETQ. The V and J ends lost 2 bases and 3 bases, in that order; junction bases with no gene match: 4. The CDR3 DNA reads TGCGCCAGCAGCTTTCAGGGGACAGGGGACTATGGCTACACCTTC. Translated, it gives CASSFQGTGDYGYTF.

The CDR3 DNA follows: TGTGCCAGCAGAGGGACTAGCGGGGGGGGTGAGCAGTTCTTC. It specifies CASRGTSGGGEQFF. This chain uses TRBV6-5 with TRBJ2-1; 16 bases match TRBD2. The CDR3 sequence is 14 residues long. The V segment lost 6 bases and the J segment 9 bases; nucleotides outside the gene matches: 2. Looked up from germline, CDR1 is MNHEY and CDR2 is SVGAGI.